A single sample gave rise to the 25 T cell receptor beta chains below, sequenced in a study of cytomegalovirus exposure and HLA in healthy donors. Only in-frame clones appear in the TCRdb table, and some are missing; sequencing was by immunoSEQ multiplex PCR. The sample includes about 69,000 clones, around 96% seen only once; the top ten take 4.5%. The sample comprised PBMCs. Receptors originate from a woman under 30 in good health and CMV-seropositive.

This sequence joins TRBV4-2 and TRBJ2-5; D is ambiguous. V was clipped by 4 bases and J by 5 bases, with 11 bases between them. This CDR3 contains 13 residues. Germline assignment: CDR1 LGHNA and CDR2 YNFKEQ. CDR3 nucleotides: TGTGCCAGCAGCCGCGAGGTCGGGGAGACCCAGTACTTC. Translating gives CASSREVGETQYF.

The chain carries TRBV19 and TRBJ1-5; 7 bases agree with TRBD1. The junction had 13 bases not matched to a gene; V was cut back by 7 bases and J by 1 base. The CDR3 totals 17 residues. Germline values: CDR1 LNHDA, CDR2 SQIVND (reference sequence). CDR3 residues: CASTMAGQAISNQPQHF. CDR3 sequence (DNA): TGTGCCAGTACTATGGCCGGACAGGCCATAAGCAATCAGCCCCAGCATTTT. The complete variable domain, with remaining parts taken from reference TRBV19 and TRBJ1-5, reads DGGITQSPKYLFRKEGQNVTLSCEQNLNHDAMYWYRQDPGQGLRLIYYSQIVNDFQKGDIAEGYSVSREKKESFPLTVTSAQKNPTAFYLCASTMAGQAISNQPQHFGDGTRLSIL.

The V and J genes are TRBV6-5 and TRBJ2-7; 9 positions match TRBD2. The germline gives CDR1 MNHEY, CDR2 SVGAGI. The length of the CDR3 is 16 residues. J was trimmed by 2 bases and V by 2 bases; bases with no gene match: 7. The CDR3 DNA is TGTGCCAGCAGTTACCTGGCAGCGGGAGGACCCTACGAGCAGTACTTC. This gives the protein CASSYLAAGGPYEQYF.

This sequence joins TRBV5-1 and TRBJ2-1, with 9 bases lining up with TRBD2. V dropped 1 base and J dropped 3; count of bases not matched to a gene: 2. The CDR3 is 15 residues long. Germline loops: CDR1 SGHRS, CDR2 YFSETQ. The CDR3 sequence: CASSLLAGFYNEQFF. As DNA, the CDR3 is TGCGCCAGCAGCTTGCTAGCGGGATTCTACAATGAGCAGTTCTTC.

The chain couples TRBV15 to TRBJ2-5; 7 nucleotides agree with TRBD1. Germline CDR1 is LNHNV and CDR2 is YYDKDF (reference sequence). The CDR3 is made up of 13 amino acids. V lost 5 bases to trimming and J lost 4 bases; unmatched junction nucleotides: 4. The CDR3 region has the DNA TGTGCCACCAGCTACACAGGGGTAGAGACCCAGTACTTC. Protein sequence: CATSYTGVETQYF.

The V gene is TRBV5-1, the J gene TRBJ2-2; 8 positions agree with TRBD1. This CDR3 region has 18 residues. V lost 0 bases, J lost 5 bases, and 12 bases stayed unmatched. Germline CDR1 reads SGHRS; CDR2 reads YFSETQ. As DNA, the CDR3 is TGCGCCAGCAGCTTGGCGAATACCCCAGGGGGCGCGACCGGGGAGCTGTTTTTT. This translates into CASSLANTPGGATGELFF.

The V gene is TRBV2, the J gene TRBJ2-4; 7 positions match TRBD1. V dropped 6 bases and J dropped 4; count of bases not matched to a gene: 6. This CDR3 region has 14 residues. Germline CDR1 and CDR2: SNHLY and FYNNEI. This CDR3 is CASSPGQIKNIQYF. The CDR3 DNA reads as TGTGCCAGCAGCCCGGGACAGATAAAAAACATTCAGTACTTC.

This clone has just one count. The chain recombines TRBV5-4 with TRBJ1-2, with TRBD1 as a possible D gene (6 bases). This CDR3 is 13 amino acids long. V shed 4 bases and J shed 4 bases, with 11 bases lying between them. The V gene's germline CDR1 is SGHNT and CDR2 YYREEE (reference sequence). The CDR3 sequence: CASSPNRAYGYTF. The CDR3 nucleotides are TGTGCCAGCAGCCCTAACAGGGCCTATGGCTACACCTTC. Together with reference TRBV5-4 and TRBJ1-2, the CDR3 gives the full variable domain: ETGVTQSPTHLIKTRGQQVTLRCSSQSGHNTVSWYQQALGQGPQFIFQYYREEENGRGNFPPRFSGLQFPNYSSELNVNALELDDSALYLCASSPNRAYGYTFGSGTRLTVV.

J is TRBJ2-3 and V is TRBV28, with a possible D match to TRBD2 (5 bases). The germline V gene has CDR1 MDHEN and CDR2 SYDVKM. The CDR3 has 20 amino acids. The germline V and J ends were trimmed by 5 bases and 2 bases, with 29 bases remaining between them. The CDR3 loop reads CASSPLLRAPLLPLTDTQYF. As DNA, the CDR3 is TGTGCCAGCAGTCCTCTTTTGAGGGCTCCTCTCCTTCCCCTCACAGATACGCAGTATTTT.

The rearrangement joins TRBV6-5 to TRBJ2-3, with 7 bases that match TRBD2. There are 15 residues in the CDR3. V shed 4 bases, J shed 0 bases, and the junction held 4 bases outside the gene matches. CDR1 and CDR2 (germline): MNHEY, SVGAGI. The CDR3 DNA reads as TGTGCCAGCAGTTGGGCGGGAGAAAGCACAGATACGCAGTATTTT. Protein product: CASSWAGESTDTQYF.

The chain uses TRBV18 and TRBJ2-1; 10 nucleotides agree with TRBD2. Germline-derived CDR1 and CDR2 are KGHSH and LQKENI. The CDR3 contains 14 residues. The V and J ends lost 4 bases and 9 bases, in that order; junction bases with no gene match: 6. CDR3 sequence: CASSQLAGEGEQFF. In DNA form, the CDR3 reads TGTGCCAGCTCACAGCTAGCGGGAGAAGGTGAGCAGTTCTTC.

The rearrangement links TRBV9 to TRBJ2-2; 8 bases agree with TRBD2. The CDR3 spans 16 residues. V shed 3 bases and J 7 bases; nucleotides not matched to a gene: 11. Germline V gene sequence: CDR1 SGDLS, CDR2 YYNGEE. This CDR3 reads CASSERKAGAVGELFF. In DNA, the CDR3 is TGTGCCAGCAGCGAACGGAAAGCGGGAGCGGTCGGGGAGCTGTTTTTT.

The chain joins TRBV9 to TRBJ2-5, with D possibly TRBD2 on 6 matching bases. The V gene's germline CDR1 is SGDLS and CDR2 YYNGEE. The CDR3 totals 13 residues. Trimming pared 7 bases from V and 3 bases from J, leaving 13 bases between. CDR3 DNA sequence: TGTGCCAGCGGATCAGAGCGGGAAGAGACCCAGTACTTC. Its protein product is CASGSEREETQYF.

Points on this clone: This same CDR3 is encoded by further DNA sequences in the sample. The chain carries TRBV7-2 and TRBJ2-3; a possible D gene is TRBD1 (5 bases). This CDR3 has 15 residues. In germline, CDR1 is SGHTA, CDR2 FQGNSA. Trimming stripped 1 base from V and 2 bases from J, with 10 bases between. CDR3 coding DNA: TGTGCCAGCAGCTTAGAGGCAGGGCTCACAGATACGCAGTATTTT. This sequence encodes CASSLEAGLTDTQYF.

The rearrangement links TRBV7-2 to TRBJ2-3; D unresolved. The CDR3 is made up of 16 amino acids. Germline CDR1 is SGHTA and CDR2 is FQGNSA. V shed 0 bases and J shed 3 bases, with 13 bases lying between them. In nucleotides, the CDR3 is TGTGCCAGCAGCTTAGCGGGTCGAAAGAGGACAGATACGCAGTATTTT. Protein: CASSLAGRKRTDTQYF.

V and J are TRBV4-1 and TRBJ2-3; tentative D call: TRBD1 (5 bases). V lost 8 bases, J lost 4 bases, and 13 bases lay in between. The CDR3 runs to 13 residues. From germline, CDR1 is MGHRA and CDR2 YSYEKL. CDR3 DNA sequence: TGCGCCAGCTCTTCCGTCAGGGCAGATACGCAGTATTTT. Translated: CASSSVRADTQYF.

The chain combines TRBV14 with TRBJ1-2; tentative D call: TRBD1 (5 bases). The germline V gene has CDR1 SGHDN and CDR2 FVKESK. This CDR3 comprises 15 residues. The V gene lost 2 bases and the J gene lost 3 bases, with 13 bases spanning the gap. CDR3 nucleotide sequence: TGTGCCAGCAGCCAAATAAATCCCAGGGACTATGGCTACACCTTC. Translating it yields CASSQINPRDYGYTF. Full variable domain (remainder filled in from reference TRBV14 and TRBJ1-2): EAGVTQFPSHSVIEKGQTVTLRCDPISGHDNLYWYRRVMGKEIKFLLHFVKESKQDESGMPNNRFLAERTGGTYSTLKVQPAELEDSGVYFCASSQINPRDYGYTFGSGTRLTVV.

This chain joins TRBV29-1 and TRBJ2-3; 7 bases align to TRBD2. CDR3 size: 14 residues. The germline V gene encodes CDR1 SQVTM and CDR2 ANQGSEA. V dropped 6 bases and J dropped 6; count of bases not matched to a gene: 12. The CDR3 here is CSVNGGRVHDTQYF. Here the CDR3 DNA reads TGCAGCGTAAACGGGGGGAGGGTTCACGATACGCAGTATTTT.

This chain joins TRBV4-3 and TRBJ1-1; D is perhaps TRBD1 (6 bases). The V end lost 1 base, the J end lost 7 bases, and 13 bases lay between the germline ends. This CDR3 has 14 amino acids. The V gene's germline CDR1 is LGHNA and CDR2 YSLEER. CDR3 sequence: CASSQGRQVDEAFF. In nucleotides, the CDR3 is TGCGCCAGCAGCCAAGGGCGACAGGTAGATGAAGCTTTCTTT.

This chain joins TRBV19 and TRBJ2-3, with 8 bases lining up with TRBD2. Trimming removed 11 bases from V and 6 bases from J; junction bases left unmatched: 10. The CDR3 runs to 13 residues. Germline lookup yields CDR1 LNHDA and CDR2 SQIVND (reference sequence). CDR3 coding DNA: TGTGCCGTCGCCAGCGGGGGTCCGGATACGCAGTATTTT. Its protein is CAVASGGPDTQYF.

This rearrangement joins TRBV29-1 to TRBJ2-1, with 8 bases matching TRBD1. The CDR3 has 14 amino acids. V dropped 3 bases and J dropped 7; count of bases not matched to a gene: 8. Germline assignment: CDR1 SQVTM and CDR2 ANQGSEA. CDR3 region: CSVDARQGSNEQFF. In nucleotides, the CDR3 is TGCAGCGTTGATGCGCGACAGGGGTCAAATGAGCAGTTCTTC.

The chain uses TRBV4-3 and TRBJ1-2; D possibly corresponds to TRBD1 (5 bases). Germline V gene lookup returns CDR1 LGHNA and CDR2 YSLEER. This CDR3 has 19 residues. The ends were cut back, 0 bases at V and 5 bases at J, with 25 bases in the middle. The CDR3 here is CASSQEVSIGAYLIYGYTF. Here the CDR3 DNA reads TGCGCCAGCAGCCAAGAGGTTAGCATAGGGGCCTATCTCATTTATGGCTACACCTTC.

The chain carries TRBV7-2 and TRBJ2-1; 7 nucleotides line up with TRBD2. The CDR3 spans 17 residues. The trim removed 1 base at V and 0 bases at J, leaving 6 bases unmatched. Looked up from germline, CDR1 is SGHTA and CDR2 is FQGNSA. CDR3 sequence (DNA): TGTGCCAGCAGCTTAGGGGCCGGCGGGAGCTCCTACAATGAGCAGTTCTTC. Its protein is CASSLGAGGSSYNEQFF.

The chain links TRBV20-1 to TRBJ2-1; D gene ambiguous. Germline V gene lookup returns CDR1 DFQATT and CDR2 SNEGSKA (reference sequence). The CDR3 has 11 residues. V was cut by 3 bases and J by 6 bases, with 6 bases left in between. The CDR3 DNA sequence: TGCAGTGCTAGTAGTGGCAATGAGCAGTTCTTC. It yields the protein CSASSGNEQFF.

The chain employs TRBV14 and TRBJ2-7; possibly TRBD1 for D (6 bases). Trimming stripped 2 bases from V and 0 bases from J, with 11 bases between. Per germline, CDR1 SGHDN and CDR2 FVKESK. This CDR3 region has 15 residues. CDR3 protein: CASSQWRTDSYEQYF. CDR3 nucleotides: TGTGCCAGCAGCCAATGGCGGACAGACTCCTACGAGCAGTACTTC.